These 20 T cell receptor beta chains share one sample of origin, sequenced in a study of cytomegalovirus exposure and HLA in healthy donors. PCR amplification relied on 60 Vbeta primers (plus 13 Jbeta primers). Only in-frame clones appear in the TCRdb table, and some are missing; sequencing was by immunoSEQ multiplex PCR. The sample includes about 170,000 clones, around 62% seen only once; the top ten take about 3.2%. The sample was PBMCs. The receptor set was obtained from a man aged 40-49 years in good health and CMV-seronegative.

The chain joins TRBV6-5 to TRBJ1-1; 9 positions match TRBD1. The germline V gene has CDR1 MNHEY and CDR2 SVGAGI. The CDR3 spans 13 residues. The V and J ends lost 6 bases and 6 bases, in that order; junction bases with no gene match: 5. The CDR3 loop is CASSRDRAAEAFF. The CDR3 DNA follows: TGTGCCAGCAGCCGGGACAGGGCCGCTGAAGCTTTCTTT.

The gene calls are TRBV5-1 and TRBJ1-1; D is ambiguous. Trimming stripped 3 bases from V and 0 bases from J, with 9 bases between. The CDR3 covers 14 residues. The V gene's germline CDR1 is SGHRS and CDR2 YFSETQ. The chain's CDR3 is CASSSPTVNTEAFF. The CDR3 bases are TGCGCCAGCAGCTCGCCTACAGTGAACACTGAAGCTTTCTTT.

The V and J genes are TRBV30 and TRBJ1-2, with D unclear. In germline, CDR1 is GTSNPN, CDR2 SVGIG (reference sequence). The CDR3 has 19 residues. The V end lost 3 bases, the J end lost 4 bases, and 30 bases lay between the germline ends. Here the CDR3 DNA reads TGTGCCTGGAGGGTTTACAGCCTCACACTTCAGCAGAGAAGCTATGGCTACACCTTC. Translating gives CAWRVYSLTLQQRSYGYTF.

The chain has TRBV7-8 and TRBJ2-5; 7 nucleotides match TRBD1. The J call may be wrong; the DNA end is better matched by TRBJ2-7. This CDR3 is 17 amino acids long. Germline CDR1 and CDR2: SGHVS and FQNEAQ. The CDR3 coding sequence is TGTGCCAGCAGCTTAGTCCCTCCGGGGACAGCGGACTACGAGCAGTACTTC. Its protein is CASSLVPPGTADYEQYF.

The rearrangement uses TRBV7-6 and TRBJ1-3; D gene unclear. The length of the CDR3 is 17 residues. The ends were cut back, 1 base at V and 0 bases at J, with 13 bases in the middle. Germline CDR1 SGHVS, CDR2 FNYEAQ. CDR3 loop: CASSLGPSGSSGNTIYF. The CDR3 nucleotides read TGTGCCAGCAGCTTAGGGCCGAGCGGAAGCTCTGGAAACACCATATATTTT. The full variable domain, in which reference TRBV7-6 and TRBJ1-3 provide the parts outside the CDR3, is GAGVSQSPRYKVTKRGQDVALRCDPISGHVSLYWYRQALGQGPEFLTYFNYEAQQDKSGLPNDRFSAERPEGSISTLTIQRTEQRDSAMYRCASSLGPSGSSGNTIYFGEGSWLTVV.

Only one count was recorded for this clone. The chain recombines TRBV7-9 with TRBJ2-3, with 9 nucleotides matching TRBD1. The CDR3 extends over 14 amino acids. Germline-derived CDR1 and CDR2 are SEHNR and FQNEAQ (reference sequence). Unmatched junction bases numbered 4, after V lost 8 bases and J lost 1 base. The CDR3 DNA is TGTGCCAGCCAACGGACAGGGGGCACAGATACGCAGTATTTT. Amino acid sequence: CASQRTGGTDTQYF.

This clone occurred once. The chain recombines TRBV4-2 with TRBJ2-5; TRBD2 aligns across 9 bases. The CDR3 length is 17 residues. CDR1 is LGHNA, CDR2 YNFKEQ, per germline. The junction had 14 bases not matched to a gene; V was cut back by 4 bases and J by 5 bases. DNA for the CDR3: TGTGCCAGCAGCCCAGGGCTCCTAGCGGGGTCAGGGGAGACCCAGTACTTC. Translation gives CASSPGLLAGSGETQYF.

The rearrangement uses TRBV9 and TRBJ2-7; possible D gene TRBD1, 6 bases. The germline CDR1 and CDR2 sequences are SGDLS and YYNGEE. The CDR3 covers 15 residues. Trimming removed 4 bases at V and 3 bases at J, with 17 bases between. CDR3 nucleotides: TGTGCCAGCAGCACCGGCCTCGACAGGCGCTACGAGCAGTACTTC. As protein: CASSTGLDRRYEQYF.

J is TRBJ1-5 and V is TRBV6-6; no clear D gene. The germline CDR1 and CDR2 sequences are MNHNY and SVGAGI (reference sequence). Trimming cost V 2 bases and J 8 bases, with 13 bases left between them. The CDR3 spans 14 residues. The CDR3 loop reads CASSYEGLSEPQHF. CDR3 nucleotides: TGTGCCAGCAGTTACGAGGGCCTCAGTGAGCCCCAGCATTTT.

The table lists this clone with a few counts. The chain uses TRBV2 and TRBJ1-5, with D tentatively TRBD1 (5 bases). The V and J ends lost 1 base and 8 bases respectively, with 15 bases between them. The length of the CDR3 is 15 residues. CDR1 is SNHLY and CDR2 is FYNNEI in the germline V gene. The CDR3 DNA reads as TGTGCCAGCAGTGAAGAGGGCAGGGCGGCCGAGCCCCAGCATTTT. This encodes CASSEEGRAAEPQHF.

The sample holds a few counts of this clone. The chain carries TRBV6-1 and TRBJ2-6; D ambiguous. The CDR3 has 11 amino acids. Germline CDR1 MNHNS, CDR2 SASEGT. V dropped 10 bases and J dropped 2 bases, with 3 bases sitting between them. CDR3: CAITGANVLTF. The CDR3 DNA follows: TGTGCCATTACTGGGGCCAACGTCCTGACTTTC.

The gene calls are TRBV6-5 and TRBJ2-7; no firm D call. In germline, CDR1 is MNHEY, CDR2 SVGAGI. The CDR3 totals 13 residues. Trimming shortened V by 5 bases and J by 3 bases, and 11 bases separated the two germline ends. CDR3 sequence reads: CASSDLPGYEQYF. In nucleotides, the CDR3 is TGTGCCAGCAGTGATCTTCCGGGCTACGAGCAGTACTTC.

The chain couples TRBV10-1 to TRBJ2-5; 7 bases align to TRBD1. In germline, CDR1 is WNHNN, CDR2 SYGVQD (reference sequence). J was trimmed by 7 bases and V by 8 bases; bases with no gene match: 16. The CDR3 is 15 amino acids. This chain's CDR3 is CASPGARGRRWTQYF. As DNA, the CDR3 is TGCGCCAGCCCCGGGGCGAGGGGGCGGCGGTGGACCCAGTACTTC.

V usage is TRBV5-6 and J usage is TRBJ1-2; 12 bases match TRBD1. V lost 4 bases and J lost 3; bases outside the gene matches: 10. The CDR3 length is 17 residues. The germline V gene has CDR1 SGHDT and CDR2 YYEEEE. CDR3 residues: CASSQIRGQGAYYGYTF. The CDR3 region has the DNA TGTGCCAGCAGCCAGATACGGGGACAGGGGGCTTACTATGGCTACACCTTC.

This sequence joins TRBV9 and TRBJ2-1; the match to TRBD2 covers 11 bases. The germline CDR1 and CDR2 sequences are SGDLS and YYNGEE. The CDR3 loop spans 17 amino acids. Trimming cost V 0 bases and J 2 bases; bases outside gene matches: 4. The CDR3 is CASSVGASGRTYNEQFF. CDR3 DNA: TGTGCCAGCAGCGTAGGGGCTAGCGGGAGGACCTACAATGAGCAGTTCTTC.

CDR3 nucleotides: TGTGCCAGCAGTTTCCCGAGGGGGGGGAGCTCTGGAAACACCATATATTTT. Translation: CASSFPRGGSSGNTIYF. This chain connects TRBV28 to TRBJ1-3; maybe TRBD1 (6 bases). Trimming stripped 3 bases from V and 0 bases from J, with 15 bases between. The CDR3 is 17 amino acids. Per germline, CDR1 MDHEN and CDR2 SYDVKM.

This chain joins TRBV27 and TRBJ2-3, with 12 bases identical to TRBD2. The CDR3 spans 16 residues. Looked up from germline, CDR1 is MNHEY and CDR2 is SMNVEV (reference sequence). V lost 3 bases and J lost 1; bases outside the gene matches: 2. In DNA, the CDR3 is TGTGCCAGCAGTTTTCGACTAGCGGGAGGCACAGATACGCAGTATTTT. Protein sequence: CASSFRLAGGTDTQYF.

This chain links TRBV7-2 with TRBJ2-1, with D tentatively TRBD2 (6 bases). The V and J ends lost 2 bases and 5 bases respectively, with 13 bases between them. The V gene's germline CDR1 is SGHTA and CDR2 FQGNSA. The CDR3 consists of 15 residues. The CDR3 coding sequence is TGTGCCAGCAGCTTACGGGGCCCTAGCGACAATGAGCAGTTCTTC. As protein: CASSLRGPSDNEQFF.

This clone was counted only a few times. J is TRBJ1-6 and V is TRBV27, with D hard to call. This CDR3 has 14 amino acids. Trimming took off 6 bases at V and 6 bases at J, with 12 bases between the two ends. From germline, CDR1 is MNHEY and CDR2 SMNVEV (reference sequence). CDR3 DNA sequence: TGTGCCAGCAGCCACAGAGACCTTAATTCACCCCTCCACTTT. Translated, it gives CASSHRDLNSPLHF.

This clone was counted a few times. The rearrangement uses TRBV5-1 and TRBJ1-2; 11 bases are a match to TRBD1. Per the germline V gene, CDR1 is SGHRS and CDR2 is YFSETQ. CDR3 length: 13 amino acids. The J segment lost 6 bases and the V segment lost 4 bases, leaving 2 bases of the junction unmatched. The CDR3 protein is CASSPDRGHGYTF. In DNA, the CDR3 is TGCGCCAGCAGCCCGGACAGGGGGCATGGCTACACCTTC.